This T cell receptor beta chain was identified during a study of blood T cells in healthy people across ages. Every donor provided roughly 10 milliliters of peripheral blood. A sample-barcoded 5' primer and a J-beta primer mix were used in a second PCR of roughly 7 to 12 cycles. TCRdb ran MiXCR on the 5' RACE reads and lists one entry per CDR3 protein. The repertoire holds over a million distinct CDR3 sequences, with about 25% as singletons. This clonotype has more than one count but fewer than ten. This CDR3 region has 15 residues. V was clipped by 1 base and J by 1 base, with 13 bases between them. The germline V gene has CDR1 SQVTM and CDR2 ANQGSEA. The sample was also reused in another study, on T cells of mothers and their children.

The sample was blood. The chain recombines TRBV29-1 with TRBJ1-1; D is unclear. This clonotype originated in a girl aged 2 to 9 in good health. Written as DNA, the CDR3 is TGCAGCGTTGAAGGAGTCAACAGATGGAACACTGAAGCTTTCTTT. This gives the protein CSVEGVNRWNTEAFF.